The next 5 T cell receptor beta chains were all read from a single sample in a study of neurological immune-mediated disorders. TCRdb recomputed calls from the 5' RACE reads with MiXCR, one row per CDR3 protein. Counted here are 50,000 or so distinct CDR3 sequences, around 3.6% occurring once; the ten biggest clones make up around 1.5%. Sequenced input: PBMCs. Source of these receptors: a man aged 25-40 years with multiple sclerosis.

This clonotype was found many times. The V and J genes are TRBV5-6 and TRBJ2-7, with 7 bases matching TRBD2. The V gene end was trimmed by 4 bases and the J gene end by 1 base; junction bases not matched to a gene: 8. CDR3 length: 15 residues. The germline gives CDR1 SGHDT, CDR2 YYEEEE. CDR3 loop: CASSPAAGASYEQYF. The CDR3 bases are TGTGCCAGCAGCCCCGCGGCGGGAGCGTCCTACGAGCAGTACTTC.

This clonotype has at least ten counts. In DNA, the CDR3 is TGTGCCACCAGCAGGACCATCACAGATACGCAGTATTTT. It is translated as CATSRTITDTQYF. The gene calls are TRBV15 and TRBJ2-3; D not certain. V lost 3 bases to trimming and J lost 2 bases, with 6 bases between them. Per the germline V gene, CDR1 is LNHNV and CDR2 is YYDKDF (reference sequence). The CDR3 length is 13 residues.

This clonotype has a count of ten or more. The chain recombines TRBV25-1 with TRBJ2-7, with D hard to call. Between the trimmed V and J ends, which lost 3 bases and 2 bases, there was a span of 11 bases. The germline V gene encodes CDR1 MGHDK and CDR2 SYGVNS. CDR3 length equals 14 residues. CDR3 in DNA: TGTGCCAGCAGTGATGCCCAGGTCCCCTACGAGCAGTACTTC. This translates into CASSDAQVPYEQYF.

Many counts were recorded for this clonotype. This chain links TRBV5-1 with TRBJ2-7; 8 bases map to TRBD1. The V gene end was trimmed by 2 bases and the J gene end by 4 bases; junction bases not matched to a gene: 11. Germline V lookup: CDR1 SGHRS, CDR2 YFSETQ. CDR3 size: 16 residues. The CDR3 bases are TGCGCCAGCAGCTTTTTACCTTGGACAGGGTGGTACGAGCAGTACTTC. Translation: CASSFLPWTGWYEQYF.

This clonotype occurred many times. This chain links TRBV15 with TRBJ2-1, with 7 bases aligning to TRBD2. The CDR3 totals 15 residues. The V segment lost 4 bases and the J segment 6 bases; nucleotides outside the gene matches: 9. Germline values: CDR1 LNHNV, CDR2 YYDKDF (reference sequence). CDR3 DNA sequence: TGTGCCACCAGCACGGCGGGGGATCTGTCCAATGAGCAGTTCTTC. It is translated as CATSTAGDLSNEQFF.